The T cell receptor beta chain described here comes from a study of blood T cell repertoires in COVID-19. Overall study: Samples representing acute and convalescent COVID-19 were sourced from the United States, Italy and Spain. Sample material is recorded as cDNA or gDNA derived from T cells, B-cell-depleted T cells, or PBMCs.

Sequenced by immunoSEQ multiplex PCR; TCRdb stores in-frame clones only, minus some. The sample contains 650,000 to 800,000 clones, about 90% of which appear only once. Trimming cost V 2 bases and J 2 bases; bases outside gene matches: 3. Germline V CDR1 and CDR2: KGHSH, LQKENI. The CDR3 runs to 14 residues. Material: peripheral blood. The chain has TRBV18 and TRBJ2-7, with TRBD1 matching 7 bases. The sequence was collected from a woman aged 18-30 years with acute or convalescent COVID-19. The CDR3 sequence is CASSPATGTYEQYF. The CDR3 nucleotides read TGTGCCAGCTCACCAGCGACAGGGACCTACGAGCAGTACTTC.